Below are 7 T cell receptor beta chains sequenced from a single sample in a study of T-cell memory formation after mild COVID-19. TCRdb fed the 5' RACE reads into MiXCR, producing one record per CDR3 protein. The table has 130,000 to 150,000 distinct CDR3 sequences, about 6% seen once; the top ten hold 2% to 2.5%. Sequenced input: PBMCs or a T cell subset sorted from them (not recorded which). The receptors here all came from an adult woman who had mild COVID-19 (a few samples of this study predate the infection). Cell type and time point are not known.

The chain employs TRBV9 and TRBJ2-2, with D hard to call. This CDR3 is 15 amino acids long. V lost 0 bases and J 2 bases, leaving 8 bases between the germline ends. Germline lookup yields CDR1 SGDLS and CDR2 YYNGEE. As DNA, the CDR3 is TGTGCCAGCAGCGTAGGAGGAGTTAACACCGGGGAGCTGTTTTTT. The encoded protein is CASSVGGVNTGELFF.

The chain joins TRBV19 to TRBJ2-1; 8 nucleotides align to TRBD1. J lost 7 bases, V lost 6 bases, and 2 bases had no gene match. Germline lookup yields CDR1 LNHDA and CDR2 SQIVND (reference sequence). The CDR3 consists of 12 residues. The CDR3, as DNA: TGTGCCAGTAGGGACAGGGTAAATGAGCAGTTCTTC. It encodes CASRDRVNEQFF.

This clonotype was counted many times. This chain links TRBV20-1 with TRBJ2-7, with D perhaps TRBD1 (6 bases). The length of the CDR3 is 14 residues. Trimming took 2 bases from V and 5 from J, leaving 16 bases between them. Germline assignment: CDR1 DFQATT and CDR2 SNEGSKA (reference sequence). DNA for the CDR3: TGCAGTGCTAGAAGGGGACACCATTTGGACGAGCAGTACTTC. Amino acid sequence: CSARRGHHLDEQYF.

This chain uses TRBV7-9 with TRBJ1-5, with TRBD1 as a possible D gene (6 bases). V lost 5 bases and J lost 3, with 20 bases in between. CDR3 size: 17 residues. Germline V lookup: CDR1 SEHNR, CDR2 FQNEAQ (reference sequence). CDR3 amino acids: CASSVAEGGIVNQPQHF. The CDR3 bases are TGTGCCAGCAGCGTGGCGGAGGGGGGGATCGTCAATCAGCCCCAGCATTTT.

The J gene is TRBJ2-1, the V gene TRBV18, with unresolved D. This CDR3 is built from 12 residues. Germline-derived CDR1 and CDR2 are KGHSH and LQKENI. V shed 8 bases and J shed 8 bases, with 13 bases lying between them. CDR3 bases: TGTGCCAGCACGACAACCCACCATGAGCAGTTCTTC. The encoded protein is CASTTTHHEQFF.

This clonotype appeared many times. The V and J genes are TRBV9 and TRBJ2-2; 9 bases agree with TRBD2. CDR1 and CDR2 from the germline V gene are SGDLS and YYNGEE. V shed 6 bases and J 5 bases; nucleotides not matched to a gene: 11. This CDR3 has 16 amino acids. CDR3 DNA sequence: TGTGCCAGCACCAATAGCGGGGGAGCTAAGACCGGGGAGCTGTTTTTT. Protein product: CASTNSGGAKTGELFF.

Only a few counts were recorded for this clonotype. The chain links TRBV3-1 to TRBJ1-2; D unclear. The ends were cut back, 0 bases at V and 8 bases at J, with 16 bases in the middle. In germline, CDR1 is LGHDT, CDR2 YNNKEL (reference sequence). This CDR3 is built from 15 residues. The CDR3 protein is CASSQDLGSPGGYTF. CDR3 sequence (DNA): TGTGCCAGCAGCCAAGATCTGGGGAGTCCGGGAGGCTACACCTTC.